The 20 T cell receptor beta chains listed next were all sequenced from one sample in a study of blood T cell repertoires in COVID-19. The data were produced by immunoSEQ multiplex PCR, yet TCRdb's version contains in-frame clones alone and is incomplete. The sample includes 340,000 or so clones, roughly 87% of them seen just once. Input material: peripheral blood. Receptors were obtained from a man aged 45-65 years with active or convalescent COVID-19.

The table lists this clone with a few counts. The V and J genes are TRBV5-1 and TRBJ2-7; TRBD1 agrees at 11 bases. The CDR3 has 16 residues. Germline CDR1 SGHRS, CDR2 YFSETQ. V was pared by 5 bases and J by 2 bases, with 9 bases of the junction left unmatched. The CDR3 DNA sequence: TGCGCCAGCAGAGACCCGCCGGGACAGGGGGCCTACGAGCAGTACTTC. It codes for CASRDPPGQGAYEQYF.

This chain joins TRBV24-1 and TRBJ2-6; a weak D match, TRBD2 (6 bases). V was shortened by 2 bases and J by 3 bases, with 10 bases between the two germline ends. Looked up from germline, CDR1 is KGHDR and CDR2 is SFDVKD. The CDR3 runs to 16 residues. CDR3 sequence: CATSDSDGSGANVLTF. CDR3 bases: TGTGCCACCAGTGATTCGGACGGGAGTGGGGCCAACGTCCTGACTTTC.

The rearrangement joins TRBV7-3 to TRBJ2-1; 12 bases align to TRBD1. There are 14 residues in the CDR3. The V gene's germline CDR1 is SGHTA and CDR2 FQGTGA. V gave up 5 bases and J gave up 9 bases; unmatched junction bases: 5. This CDR3 is CASSPGTGGGEQFF. The CDR3 DNA reads TGTGCCAGCAGCCCCGGGACAGGGGGCGGTGAGCAGTTCTTC.

This clone turned up a few times. This sequence joins TRBV30 and TRBJ1-5, with 8 bases fitting TRBD1. V was pared by 3 bases and J by 2 bases, with 6 bases of the junction left unmatched. The CDR3 consists of 15 residues. Germline values: CDR1 GTSNPN, CDR2 SVGIG (reference sequence). CDR3: CAWSHEGQGNQPQHF. CDR3 coding DNA: TGTGCCTGGAGCCACGAGGGACAGGGCAATCAGCCCCAGCATTTT.

This chain links TRBV4-2 with TRBJ2-3; 7 bases map to TRBD2. The CDR3 is made up of 15 amino acids. Germline V CDR1 and CDR2: LGHNA, YNFKEQ. With V trimmed by 3 bases and J by 2 bases, 5 bases remained unmatched. Written as DNA, the CDR3 is TGTGCCAGCAGCCATAGGGCGGGGGACACAGATACGCAGTATTTT. Its protein product is CASSHRAGDTDTQYF.

This rearrangement joins TRBV10-3 to TRBJ1-2; weak D call: TRBD1 (6 bases). CDR1 and CDR2 (germline): ENHRY, SYGVKD. Between the trimmed V and J ends, which lost 4 bases and 8 bases, there was a span of 11 bases. The CDR3 runs 12 residues. The CDR3 sequence: CAISGTGSGYTF. The CDR3 region has the DNA TGTGCCATCAGTGGAACAGGGAGCGGCTACACCTTC.

The V and J genes are TRBV19 and TRBJ1-5; TRBD1 matches 8 bases. The CDR3 length is 15 residues. V lost 4 bases and J lost 7; bases outside the gene matches: 9. Germline values: CDR1 LNHDA, CDR2 SQIVND (reference sequence). In DNA, the CDR3 is TGTGCCAGTAGTACCGTCGGACAGGGTGACCAGCCCCAGCATTTT. Translation: CASSTVGQGDQPQHF. The full variable domain, completed using reference TRBV19 and TRBJ1-5, is DGGITQSPKYLFRKEGQNVTLSCEQNLNHDAMYWYRQDPGQGLRLIYYSQIVNDFQKGDIAEGYSVSREKKESFPLTVTSAQKNPTAFYLCASSTVGQGDQPQHFGDGTRLSIL.

V is TRBV7-2 and J is TRBJ2-7; D perhaps matches TRBD1 (6 bases). The ends were cut back, 5 bases at V and 2 bases at J, with 13 bases in the middle. The CDR3 runs to 14 residues. Per the germline V gene, CDR1 is SGHTA and CDR2 is FQGNSA. In DNA, the CDR3 is TGTGCCAGCAGCAGGGACACGATGACCTACGAGCAGTACTTC. Its protein is CASSRDTMTYEQYF.

The genes are TRBV5-1 and TRBJ2-1, with D possibly being TRBD2 (6 bases). Germline V gene data show CDR1 as SGHRS and CDR2 as YFSETQ. V lost 3 bases to trimming and J lost 4 bases, with 20 bases between them. The CDR3 contains 17 residues. The CDR3 coding sequence is TGCGCCAGCAGCTGGGGGTCGGGGCGGAGGGGTTACAATGAGCAGTTCTTC. Residues: CASSWGSGRRGYNEQFF. The full variable domain, its missing parts supplied by reference TRBV5-1 and TRBJ2-1, is KAGVTQTPRYLIKTRGQQVTLSCSPISGHRSVSWYQQTPGQGLQFLFEYFSETQRNKGNFPGRFSGRQFSNSRSEMNVSTLELGDSALYLCASSWGSGRRGYNEQFFGPGTRLTVL.

The gene calls are TRBV11-2 and TRBJ2-1; 8 bases are shared with TRBD1. This CDR3 region has 15 residues. Trimming removed 0 bases from V and 12 bases from J; junction bases left unmatched: 10. CDR1 and CDR2 (germline): SGHAT, FQNNGV. The CDR3 loop is CASSLDPGQERLQFF. CDR3 coding DNA: TGTGCCAGCAGCTTAGATCCGGGACAGGAAAGGTTGCAGTTCTTC.

The V and J genes are TRBV7-2 and TRBJ1-1, with D uncertain. The V gene lost 3 bases and the J gene lost 1 base, with 6 bases spanning the gap. This CDR3 has 13 residues. Germline CDR1 SGHTA, CDR2 FQGNSA. The CDR3 region has the DNA TGTGCCAGCAGCTTCCGGGGGAACACTGAAGCTTTCTTT. It encodes CASSFRGNTEAFF.

The chain combines TRBV14 with TRBJ1-1; D may be TRBD1 (5 bases). There are 14 residues in the CDR3. The V end was cut by 2 bases, the J end by 5 bases, with 12 bases between. The germline CDR1 and CDR2 sequences are SGHDN and FVKESK. CDR3 protein: CASSQRRDGTEAFF. In DNA, the CDR3 is TGTGCCAGCAGCCAACGGCGGGACGGGACTGAAGCTTTCTTT.

The V gene is TRBV28, the J gene TRBJ1-4, with 8 positions matching TRBD1. The CDR3 runs 14 residues. Germline CDR1 MDHEN, CDR2 SYDVKM. The ends lost 5 bases at V and 8 bases at J; junction bases unmatched: 7. Here the CDR3 reads CASSTDRGFEKLFF. The CDR3 DNA reads as TGTGCCAGCAGTACCGACAGGGGATTCGAAAAACTGTTTTTT. Together with reference TRBV28 and TRBJ1-4, the CDR3 gives the full variable domain: DVKVTQSSRYLVKRTGEKVFLECVQDMDHENMFWYRQDPGLGLRLIYFSYDVKMKEKGDIPEGYSVSREKKERFSLILESASTNQTSMYLCASSTDRGFEKLFFGSGTQLSVL.

This chain joins TRBV28 and TRBJ1-5, with D possibly being TRBD1 (5 bases). CDR1 MDHEN and CDR2 SYDVKM come from the germline V gene. The V end lost 7 bases, the J end lost 3 bases, and 10 bases lay between the germline ends. The CDR3 length is 13 residues. The DNA for the CDR3 is TGTGCCAGCACCGAGGACAACAATCAGCCCCAGCATTTT. This sequence encodes CASTEDNNQPQHF.

The chain combines TRBV4-2 with TRBJ2-5; no reliable D call. V lost 0 bases and J lost 7, with 15 bases in between. The CDR3 consists of 15 residues. CDR1 is LGHNA and CDR2 is YNFKEQ in the germline V gene. CDR3 sequence reads: CASSQDGGRLGTQYF. CDR3 bases: TGTGCCAGCAGCCAAGATGGTGGGCGCTTAGGGACCCAGTACTTC.

CDR3 in amino acids: CASSHAVDRPLEKLFF. The CDR3 region has the DNA TGTGCCAGCAGCCACGCGGTGGACAGGCCCCTTGAAAAACTGTTTTTT. The rearrangement joins TRBV3-1 (or the pseudogene TRBV3-2) to TRBJ1-4; 7 bases align to TRBD1. V dropped 3 bases and J dropped 7; count of bases not matched to a gene: 11. CDR3 length: 16 residues. Germline CDR1 and CDR2: LGHDT and YNNKEL (reference sequence).

V and J are TRBV6-5 and TRBJ1-5, with D hard to call. The CDR3 has 15 amino acids. Trimming took 6 bases from V and 0 from J, leaving 12 bases between them. The germline V gene has CDR1 MNHEY and CDR2 SVGAGI. The CDR3 nucleotides are TGTGCCAGCAGCCGAGGGCCTTATAGCAATCAGCCCCAGCATTTT. It is translated as CASSRGPYSNQPQHF.

V is TRBV21-1 and J is TRBJ2-1; the table's D gene call, TRBD2, was not cross checked with the DNA. TRBV21-1 is given as a pseudogene. The CDR3 loop spans 19 amino acids. The CDR3 reads CASSTSTSGNLNSYNEQFF. In nucleotides, the CDR3 is TGTGCCAGCAGCACTTCGACTAGCGGGAACCTCAACTCCTACAATGAGCAGTTCTTC.

The chain carries TRBV3-1 (or the pseudogene TRBV3-2) and TRBJ2-6, with D perhaps TRBD2 (6 bases). The CDR3 contains 14 residues. Germline values: CDR1 LGHDT, CDR2 YNNKEL (reference sequence). Trimming removed 10 bases from V and 0 bases from J, with 10 bases in between. The CDR3 DNA reads TGTGCCACCGGGGGTAGCTCTGGGGCCAACGTCCTGACTTTC. This codes for CATGGSSGANVLTF.

The chain carries TRBV6-4 and TRBJ2-5, with D possibly being TRBD1 (6 bases). The germline CDR1 and CDR2 sequences are MRHNA and SNTAGT. The CDR3 spans 18 residues. V lost 3 bases and J 5 bases, leaving 25 bases between the germline ends. The CDR3 nucleotides are TGTGCCAGCAGTGATAAAGAAGGAGGAGGACAGCCACGGGAGACCCAGTACTTC. As protein: CASSDKEGGGQPRETQYF.